These 17 T cell receptor beta chains share one sample of origin, sequenced in a study of blood T cells in healthy people across ages. For the second PCR, which ran for about 6 to 11 cycles, a sample-barcoded 5' primer and a J-beta primer mix were used. MiXCR, run by TCRdb on the 5' RACE reads, gives a single entry per CDR3 protein. The top ten hold just under 25% of the sample, which has 550,000 to 600,000 distinct CDR3 sequences, around 48% seen once. Sequencing was carried out using blood. These TCRs come from an elderly man in good health.

Only one count was recorded for this clonotype. This chain connects TRBV20-1 to TRBJ2-3, with 9 bases matching TRBD2. Germline assignment: CDR1 DFQATT and CDR2 SNEGSKA (reference sequence). CDR3 size: 14 residues. Trimming removed 3 bases from V and 0 bases from J; junction bases left unmatched: 1. CDR3 nucleotide sequence: TGCAGTGCTAGGCGGGGGGGCAGCACAGATACGCAGTATTTT. This codes for CSARRGGSTDTQYF.

The chain couples TRBV6-5 to TRBJ2-7; no definite D call. V was pared by 9 bases and J by 3 bases, with 18 bases between. The CDR3 contains 14 residues. From germline, CDR1 is MNHEY and CDR2 SVGAGI. The CDR3 is CASSAVDGNYEQYF. In DNA, the CDR3 is TGTGCCAGTTCCGCCGTCGACGGCAACTACGAGCAGTACTTC.

This clonotype has just a few counts. The V gene is TRBV10-3, the J gene TRBJ1-6; D perhaps matches TRBD1 (6 bases). Per germline, CDR1 ENHRY and CDR2 SYGVKD. Trimming removed 0 bases at V and 7 bases at J, with 10 bases between. CDR3 length equals 15 residues. CDR3 DNA sequence: TGTGCCATCAGTGAGTCGACAGGCTGGAATTCACCCCTCCACTTT. Amino acids: CAISESTGWNSPLHF.

This clonotype was detected once. A junction end diverges from the germline sequence, so it may reflect a read error. The V call is TRBV7-9, the J call TRBJ1-2; weak D call: TRBD1 (5 bases). The CDR3 spans 13 residues. Germline-derived CDR1 and CDR2 are SEHNR and FQNEAQ (reference sequence). The CDR3 nucleotides are TGTACCAGCCGGCGGGCAGGGCTTGATGGCTACACCTTC. Translation: CTSRRAGLDGYTF. Combining the CDR3 with reference TRBV7-9 and TRBJ1-2 gives the whole variable domain DTGVSQNPRHKITKRGQNVTFRCDPISEHNRLYWYRQTLGQGPEFLTYFQNEAQLEKSRLLSDRFSAERPKGSFSTLEIQRTEQGDSAMYLCTSRRAGLDGYTFGSGTRLTVV.

This clonotype was counted between two and nine times. The CDR3 region is CASTVGVSYNEQFF. The CDR3 DNA reads TGTGCCAGCACGGTGGGGGTCTCCTACAATGAGCAGTTCTTC. J is TRBJ2-1 and V is TRBV7-2, with D possibly called TRBD1 or TRBD2 (5 bases each). There are 14 residues in the CDR3. The V end lost 7 bases, the J end lost 0 bases, and 10 bases lay between the germline ends. Germline V gene sequence: CDR1 SGHTA, CDR2 FQGNSA.

CDR3 loop: CASSQEAGGGWNEQFF. CDR3 DNA sequence: TGTGCCAGCAGCCAAGAGGCGGGAGGGGGTTGGAATGAGCAGTTCTTC. The rearrangement links TRBV4-2 to TRBJ2-1; 9 bases are shared with TRBD2. The CDR3 has 16 amino acids. J gave up 7 bases and V 0 bases, and 7 bases lay outside the gene matches. Germline V gives CDR1 LGHNA, CDR2 YNFKEQ.

In its sample, this clonotype was seen many times. The V and J genes are TRBV7-2 and TRBJ2-3; 12 bases are a match to TRBD2. From germline, CDR1 is SGHTA and CDR2 FQGNSA. The junction had 4 bases not matched to a gene; V was cut back by 4 bases and J by 2 bases. The CDR3 spans 16 residues. In DNA, the CDR3 is TGTGCCAGCAGCTCGGGACTAGCGGGCCCCACAGATACGCAGTATTTT. Protein: CASSSGLAGPTDTQYF.

In its sample, this clonotype was seen many times. A much bigger clone sits one base away, suggesting this may be a read error. V usage is TRBV20-1 and J usage is TRBJ2-5; TRBD2 matches 9 bases. Germline values: CDR1 DFQATT, CDR2 SNEGSKA (reference sequence). CDR3 length: 18 residues. The trim removed 0 bases at V and 11 bases at J, leaving 22 bases unmatched. The chain's CDR3 is CSARDVGRISGSMNEQYF. For the CDR3, the DNA is TGCAGTGCTAGAGATGTAGGTCGGATTAGCGGGAGTATGAATGAGCAGTACTTC.

The chain carries TRBV6-5 and TRBJ2-4; 12 nucleotides agree with TRBD2. The J call may be incorrect, as the DNA end agrees better with TRBJ2-7. This CDR3 is built from 14 residues. CDR1 and CDR2 (germline): MNHEY, SVGAGI. The CDR3: CASSWTSGDYEQYF. CDR3 nucleotide sequence: TGTGCCAGCAGCTGGACTAGCGGGGACTACGAGCAGTACTTC.

This clonotype has only a few counts. V usage is TRBV20-1 and J usage is TRBJ2-7; D is tentatively TRBD1 or TRBD2 (5 bases each). Germline values: CDR1 DFQATT, CDR2 SNEGSKA (reference sequence). Deletions cut 7 bases from V and 2 bases from J, with 15 bases between. The CDR3 spans 13 residues. CDR3 in amino acids: CSVAGSLPYEQYF. The CDR3 nucleotides read TGCAGTGTGGCAGGGAGCTTACCCTACGAGCAGTACTTC.

The V call is TRBV4-3, the J call TRBJ2-7, with TRBD2 matching 10 bases. The CDR3 consists of 15 residues. V lost 1 base, J lost 2 bases, and 2 bases stayed unmatched. Germline V CDR1 and CDR2: LGHNA, YSLEER. CDR3 in DNA: TGCGCCAGCAGCCAAGGGACTAGCGGTGCCTACGAGCAGTACTTC. Protein: CASSQGTSGAYEQYF.

V is TRBV29-1 and J is TRBJ2-3, with 11 bases aligning to TRBD2. Germline V CDR1 and CDR2: SQVTM, ANQGSEA. The J segment lost 4 bases and the V segment lost 3 bases, leaving 3 bases of the junction unmatched. The CDR3 covers 14 residues. The CDR3 sequence: CSVDLLAGADTQYF. The CDR3 DNA reads TGCAGCGTTGATTTACTAGCGGGGGCAGATACGCAGTATTTT.

The chain combines TRBV20-1 with TRBJ2-4, with D possibly matching TRBD2 (7 bases). The DNA end favors TRBJ2-7, so the J call may be wrong. This CDR3 has 13 residues. Germline CDR1 DFQATT, CDR2 SNEGSKA (reference sequence). This CDR3 reads CSAGGPGEYEQYF. CDR3 bases: TGCAGTGCGGGGGGGCCGGGAGAATACGAGCAGTACTTC.

This clonotype has only one observation. The V gene is TRBV18, the J gene TRBJ1-1; D perhaps matches TRBD1 (5 bases). The CDR3 runs 15 residues. V was pared by 10 bases and J by 6 bases, with 24 bases between. Germline-derived CDR1 and CDR2 are KGHSH and LQKENI. The CDR3 DNA is TGTGCCACCCACGGCGGGACCCGGGAGACCGCTGAAGCTTTCTTT. Translated: CATHGGTRETAEAFF.

The chain carries TRBV20-1 and TRBJ2-3; D is ambiguous. The CDR3 length is 13 residues. Trimming removed 1 base at V and 1 base at J, with 6 bases between. Germline assignment: CDR1 DFQATT and CDR2 SNEGSKA (reference sequence). CDR3 nucleotides: TGCAGTGCTAGAGTCAGCGGCACAGATACGCAGTATTTT. Its translation is CSARVSGTDTQYF.

This sequence joins TRBV10-3 and TRBJ1-1; TRBD1 might be the D (5 bases). The CDR3 totals 13 residues. V was shortened by 4 bases and J by 2 bases, with 8 bases between the two germline ends. The germline V gene encodes CDR1 ENHRY and CDR2 SYGVKD. CDR3 sequence reads: CAISGQGNTEAFF. The CDR3 region has the DNA TGTGCCATCAGTGGGCAGGGAAACACTGAAGCTTTCTTT.

The chain employs TRBV30 and TRBJ2-5; 11 nucleotides align to TRBD1. V dropped 8 bases and J dropped 1; count of bases not matched to a gene: 6. Germline-derived CDR1 and CDR2 are GTSNPN and SVGIG (reference sequence). CDR3 length: 14 amino acids. The CDR3 loop reads CARWDRGIQETQYF. CDR3 bases: TGTGCCAGATGGGACAGGGGGATCCAAGAGACCCAGTACTTC.